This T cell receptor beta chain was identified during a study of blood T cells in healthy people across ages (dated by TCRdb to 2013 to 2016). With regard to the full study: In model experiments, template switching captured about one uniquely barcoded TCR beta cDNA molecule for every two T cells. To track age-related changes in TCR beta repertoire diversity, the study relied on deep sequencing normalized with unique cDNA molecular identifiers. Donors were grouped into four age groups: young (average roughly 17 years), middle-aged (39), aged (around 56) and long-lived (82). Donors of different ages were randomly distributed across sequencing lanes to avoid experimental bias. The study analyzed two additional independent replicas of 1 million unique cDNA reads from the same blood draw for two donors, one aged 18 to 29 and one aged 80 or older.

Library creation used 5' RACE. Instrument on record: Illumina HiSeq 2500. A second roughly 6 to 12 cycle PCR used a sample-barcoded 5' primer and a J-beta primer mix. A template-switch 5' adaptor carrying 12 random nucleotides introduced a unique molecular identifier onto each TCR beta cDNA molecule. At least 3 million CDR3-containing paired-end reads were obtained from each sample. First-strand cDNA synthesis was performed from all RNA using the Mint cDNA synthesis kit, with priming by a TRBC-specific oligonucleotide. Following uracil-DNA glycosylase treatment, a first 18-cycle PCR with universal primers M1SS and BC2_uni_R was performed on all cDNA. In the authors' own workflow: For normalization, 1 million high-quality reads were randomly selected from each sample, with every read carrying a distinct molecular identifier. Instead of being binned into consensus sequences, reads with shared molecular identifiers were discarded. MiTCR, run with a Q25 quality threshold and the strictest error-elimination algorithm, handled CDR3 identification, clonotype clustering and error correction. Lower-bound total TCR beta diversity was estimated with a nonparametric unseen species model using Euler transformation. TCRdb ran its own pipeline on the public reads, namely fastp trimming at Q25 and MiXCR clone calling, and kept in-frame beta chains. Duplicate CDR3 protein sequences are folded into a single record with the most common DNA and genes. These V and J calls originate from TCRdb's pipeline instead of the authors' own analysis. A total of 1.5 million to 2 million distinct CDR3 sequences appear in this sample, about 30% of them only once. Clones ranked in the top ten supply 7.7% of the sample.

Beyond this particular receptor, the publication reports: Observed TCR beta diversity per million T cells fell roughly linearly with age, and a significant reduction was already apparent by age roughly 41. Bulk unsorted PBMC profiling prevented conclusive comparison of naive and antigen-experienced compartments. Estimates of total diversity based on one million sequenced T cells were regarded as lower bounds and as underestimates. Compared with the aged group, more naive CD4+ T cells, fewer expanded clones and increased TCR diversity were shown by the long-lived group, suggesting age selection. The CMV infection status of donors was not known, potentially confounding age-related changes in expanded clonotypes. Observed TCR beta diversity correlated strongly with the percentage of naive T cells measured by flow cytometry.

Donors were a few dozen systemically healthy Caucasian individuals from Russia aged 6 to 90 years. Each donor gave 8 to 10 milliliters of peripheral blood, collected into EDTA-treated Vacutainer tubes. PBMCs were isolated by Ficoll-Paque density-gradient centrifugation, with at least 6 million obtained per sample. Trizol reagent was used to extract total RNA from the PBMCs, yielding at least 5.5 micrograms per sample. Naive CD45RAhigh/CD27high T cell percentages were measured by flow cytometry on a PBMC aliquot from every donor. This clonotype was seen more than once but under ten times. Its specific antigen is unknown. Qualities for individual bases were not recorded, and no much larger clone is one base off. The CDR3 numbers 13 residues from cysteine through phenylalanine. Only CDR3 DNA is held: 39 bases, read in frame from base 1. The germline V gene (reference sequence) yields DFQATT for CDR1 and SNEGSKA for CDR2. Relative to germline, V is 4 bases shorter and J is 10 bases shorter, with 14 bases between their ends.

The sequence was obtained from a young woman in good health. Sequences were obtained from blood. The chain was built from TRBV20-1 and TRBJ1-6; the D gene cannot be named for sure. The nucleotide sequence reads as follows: TGCAGTGCTAAGACGGGCCTGAGGTCACCCCTCCACTTT. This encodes CSAKTGLRSPLHF.